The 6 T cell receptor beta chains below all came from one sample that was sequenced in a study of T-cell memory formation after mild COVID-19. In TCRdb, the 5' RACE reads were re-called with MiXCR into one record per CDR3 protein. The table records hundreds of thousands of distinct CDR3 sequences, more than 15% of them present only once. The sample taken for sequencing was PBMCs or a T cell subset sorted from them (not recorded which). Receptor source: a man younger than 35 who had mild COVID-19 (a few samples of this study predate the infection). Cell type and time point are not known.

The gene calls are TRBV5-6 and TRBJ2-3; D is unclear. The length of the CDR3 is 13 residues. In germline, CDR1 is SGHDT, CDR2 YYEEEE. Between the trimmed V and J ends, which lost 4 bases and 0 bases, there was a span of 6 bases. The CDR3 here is CASSHLSTDTQYF. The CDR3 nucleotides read TGTGCCAGCAGCCACCTGAGCACAGATACGCAGTATTTT.

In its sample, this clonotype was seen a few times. In nucleotides, the CDR3 is TGTGCCAGCAGAGAGAAACAGGAGAACCTTAATAATGAGCAGTTCTTC. Its translation: CASREKQENLNNEQFF. V is TRBV7-9 and J is TRBJ2-1; D might be TRBD1 (5 bases). The germline V and J ends were trimmed by 6 bases and 7 bases, with 22 bases remaining between them. This CDR3 is 16 amino acids long. Per the germline V gene, CDR1 is SEHNR and CDR2 is FQNEAQ (reference sequence).

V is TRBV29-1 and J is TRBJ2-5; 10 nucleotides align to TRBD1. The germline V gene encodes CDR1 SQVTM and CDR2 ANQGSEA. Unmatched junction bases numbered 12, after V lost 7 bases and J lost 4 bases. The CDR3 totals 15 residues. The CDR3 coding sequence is TGCAGCGCCCCTTCCGGGACAGGGGTGGGAGAGACCCAGTACTTC. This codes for CSAPSGTGVGETQYF.

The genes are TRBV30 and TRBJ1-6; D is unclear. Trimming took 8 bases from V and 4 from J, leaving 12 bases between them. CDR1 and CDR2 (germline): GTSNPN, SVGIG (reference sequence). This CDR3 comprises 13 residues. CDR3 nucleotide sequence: TGTGCCCGGACGGAGAAATATAATTCACCCCTCCACTTT. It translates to CARTEKYNSPLHF. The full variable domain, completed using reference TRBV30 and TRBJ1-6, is SQTIHQWPATLVQPVGSPLSLECTVEGTSNPNLYWYRQAAGRGLQLLFYSVGIGQISSEVPQNLSASRPQDRQFILSSKKLLLSDSGFYLCARTEKYNSPLHFGNGTRLTVT.

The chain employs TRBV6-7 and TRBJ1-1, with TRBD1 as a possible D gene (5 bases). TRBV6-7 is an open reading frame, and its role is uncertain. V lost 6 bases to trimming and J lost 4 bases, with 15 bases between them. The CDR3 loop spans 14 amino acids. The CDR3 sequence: CASRLNRTSTEAFF. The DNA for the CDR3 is TGTGCCAGCAGACTGAACAGGACGAGCACTGAAGCTTTCTTT.

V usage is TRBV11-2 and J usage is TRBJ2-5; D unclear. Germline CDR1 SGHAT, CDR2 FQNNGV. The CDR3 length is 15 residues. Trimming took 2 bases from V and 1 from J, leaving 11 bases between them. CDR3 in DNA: TGTGCCAGCAGCTTAAGCCCAGATCTCCAAGAGACCCAGTACTTC. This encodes CASSLSPDLQETQYF.